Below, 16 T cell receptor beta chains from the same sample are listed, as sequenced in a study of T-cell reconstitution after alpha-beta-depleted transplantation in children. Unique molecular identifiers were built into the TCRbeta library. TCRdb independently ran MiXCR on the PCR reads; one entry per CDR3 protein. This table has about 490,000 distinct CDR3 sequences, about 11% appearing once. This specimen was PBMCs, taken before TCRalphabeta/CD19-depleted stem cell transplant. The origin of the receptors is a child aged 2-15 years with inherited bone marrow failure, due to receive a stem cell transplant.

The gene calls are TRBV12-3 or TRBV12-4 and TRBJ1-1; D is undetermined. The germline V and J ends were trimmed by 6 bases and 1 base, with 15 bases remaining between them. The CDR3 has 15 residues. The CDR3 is CASSETRRPNTEAFF. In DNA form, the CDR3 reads TGTGCCAGCAGCGAGACAAGGCGCCCGAACACTGAAGCTTTCTTT.

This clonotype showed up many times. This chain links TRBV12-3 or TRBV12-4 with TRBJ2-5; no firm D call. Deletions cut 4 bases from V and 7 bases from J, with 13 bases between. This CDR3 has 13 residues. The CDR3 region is CASSSLAGVTQYF. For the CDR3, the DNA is TGTGCCAGCAGTTCCCTTGCTGGAGTGACCCAGTACTTC.

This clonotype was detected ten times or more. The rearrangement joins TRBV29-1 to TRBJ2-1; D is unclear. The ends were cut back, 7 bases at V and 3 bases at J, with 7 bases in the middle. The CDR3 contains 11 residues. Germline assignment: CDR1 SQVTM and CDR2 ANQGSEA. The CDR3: CSGVYYNEQFF. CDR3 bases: TGCAGCGGGGTCTACTACAATGAGCAGTTCTTC.

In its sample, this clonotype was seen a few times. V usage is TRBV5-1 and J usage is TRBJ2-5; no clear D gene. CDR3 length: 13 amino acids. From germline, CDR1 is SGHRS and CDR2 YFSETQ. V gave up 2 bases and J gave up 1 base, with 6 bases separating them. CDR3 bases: TGCGCCAGCAGCTTCCGCGTCCAAGAGACCCAGTACTTC. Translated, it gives CASSFRVQETQYF.

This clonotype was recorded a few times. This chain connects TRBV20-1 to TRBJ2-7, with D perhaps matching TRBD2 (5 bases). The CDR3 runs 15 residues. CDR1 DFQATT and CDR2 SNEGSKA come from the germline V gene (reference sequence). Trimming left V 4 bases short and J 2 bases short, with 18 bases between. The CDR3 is CSATRGPRVAYEQYF. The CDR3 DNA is TGCAGTGCTACTCGTGGCCCGAGGGTAGCCTACGAGCAGTACTTC.

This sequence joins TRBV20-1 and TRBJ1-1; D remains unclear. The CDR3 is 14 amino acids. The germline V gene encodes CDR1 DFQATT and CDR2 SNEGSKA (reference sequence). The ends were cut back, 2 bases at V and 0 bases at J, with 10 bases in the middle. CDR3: CSARMGRLNTEAFF. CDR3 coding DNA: TGCAGTGCTAGAATGGGTCGGTTGAACACTGAAGCTTTCTTT.

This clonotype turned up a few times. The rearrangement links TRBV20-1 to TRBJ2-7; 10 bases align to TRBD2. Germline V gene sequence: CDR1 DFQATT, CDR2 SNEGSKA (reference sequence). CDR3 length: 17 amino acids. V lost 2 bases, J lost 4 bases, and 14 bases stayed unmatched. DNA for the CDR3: TGCAGTGCTAGATCCATCCTCCCTAGCGGGAGTCCGTACGAGCAGTACTTC. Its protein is CSARSILPSGSPYEQYF.

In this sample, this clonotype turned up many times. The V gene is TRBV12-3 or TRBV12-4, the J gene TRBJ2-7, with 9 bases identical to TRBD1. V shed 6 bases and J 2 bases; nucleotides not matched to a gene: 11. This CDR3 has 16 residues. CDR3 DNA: TGTGCCAGCAGCTCGGGACAGGGATATATCCCCTACGAGCAGTACTTC. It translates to CASSSGQGYIPYEQYF.

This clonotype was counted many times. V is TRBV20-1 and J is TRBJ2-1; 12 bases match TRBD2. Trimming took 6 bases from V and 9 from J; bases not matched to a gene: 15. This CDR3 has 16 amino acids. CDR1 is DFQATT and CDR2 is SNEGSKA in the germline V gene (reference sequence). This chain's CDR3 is CSAPNPTSGRVIEQFF. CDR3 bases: TGCAGTGCCCCCAATCCGACTAGCGGGAGAGTCATTGAGCAGTTCTTC.

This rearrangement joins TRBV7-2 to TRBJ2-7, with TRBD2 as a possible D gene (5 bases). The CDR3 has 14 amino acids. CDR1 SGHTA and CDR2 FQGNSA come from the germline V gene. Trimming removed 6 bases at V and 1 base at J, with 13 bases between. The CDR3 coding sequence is TGTGCCAGCAGAGAACGCCGGACTTCCTACGAGCAGTACTTC. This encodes CASRERRTSYEQYF.

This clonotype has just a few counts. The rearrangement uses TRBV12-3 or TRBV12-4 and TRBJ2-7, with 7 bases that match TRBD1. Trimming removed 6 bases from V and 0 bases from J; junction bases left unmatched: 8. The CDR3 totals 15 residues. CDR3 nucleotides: TGTGCCAGCAGCAACAGGGGTGGGAGCTCCTACGAGCAGTACTTC. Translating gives CASSNRGGSSYEQYF.

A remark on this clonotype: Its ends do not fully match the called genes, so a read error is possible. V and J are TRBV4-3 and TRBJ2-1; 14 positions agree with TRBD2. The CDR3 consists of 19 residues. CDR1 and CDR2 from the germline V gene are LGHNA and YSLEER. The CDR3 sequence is CASSQLFPTGTSGSNQQFF. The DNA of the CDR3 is TGCGCCAGCAGCCAGCTCTTCCCGACCGGGACTAGCGGGAGCAATCAGCAGTTCTTC.

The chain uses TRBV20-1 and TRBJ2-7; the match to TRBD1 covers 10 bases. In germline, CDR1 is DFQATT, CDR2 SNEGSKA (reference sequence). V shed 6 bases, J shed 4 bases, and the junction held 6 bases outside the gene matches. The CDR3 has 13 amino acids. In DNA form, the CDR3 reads TGCAGTGCACCAGGACAGGGGGAATACGAGCAGTACTTC. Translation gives CSAPGQGEYEQYF.

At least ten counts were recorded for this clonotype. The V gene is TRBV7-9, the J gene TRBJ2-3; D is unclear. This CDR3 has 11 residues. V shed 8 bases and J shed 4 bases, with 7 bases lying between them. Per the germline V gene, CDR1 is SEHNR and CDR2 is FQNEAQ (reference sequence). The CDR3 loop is CASFHADTQYF. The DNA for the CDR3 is TGTGCCAGCTTCCATGCAGATACGCAGTATTTT.

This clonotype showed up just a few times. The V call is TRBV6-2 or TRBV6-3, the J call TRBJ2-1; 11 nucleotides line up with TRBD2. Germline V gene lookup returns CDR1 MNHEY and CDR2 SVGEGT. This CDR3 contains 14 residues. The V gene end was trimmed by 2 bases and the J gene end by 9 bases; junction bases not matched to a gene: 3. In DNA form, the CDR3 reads TGTGCCAGCAGTTACGTAGCGGGGGGGGGTGAGCAGTTCTTC. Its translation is CASSYVAGGGEQFF.

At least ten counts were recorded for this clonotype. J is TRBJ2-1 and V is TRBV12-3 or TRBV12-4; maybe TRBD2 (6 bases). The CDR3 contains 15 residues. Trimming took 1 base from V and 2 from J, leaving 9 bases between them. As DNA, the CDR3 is TGTGCCAGCAGTTTAGGCTCTAGCGCCTACAATGAGCAGTTCTTC. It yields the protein CASSLGSSAYNEQFF.